Given below is one T cell receptor (delta chain) in context. The TCRdb protein comes from a much larger clone and disagrees with this DNA's translation at residue 4, likely due to a read error; the protein given here is derived from the DNA. Gammadelta T cells were flow-sorted from PBMC into Vgamma9/Vdelta2+ and Vdelta2-negative populations for bulk analysis. With V trimmed by 5 bases and J by 2 bases, 16 bases remained unmatched. This CDR3 has 18 amino acids. The germline V gene has CDR1 GEAIGNYY and CDR2 EKD. The data were taken from a study of γδ T cells in repeated Plasmodium falciparum infection. TCRdb called clones anew from the multiplex PCR reads with CATT. The data show roughly 93,000 delta-chain clones, 0.98% seen once.

Sequenced sample: gamma-delta T cells from blood. This TCR derives from a pool of human donors (malaria-infected and uninfected, not separated). The chain joins TRDV2 to TRDJ1, with 10 positions matching TRDD3. In the absence of a J gene in TCRdb, the DNA was matched to germline to assign it here. CDR3 sequence reads: CACGTLQPLGDGTDKLIF. The CDR3 bases are TGTGCCTGTGGCACTTTGCAGCCACTGGGGGATGGGACCGATAAACTCATCTTT.